This TCR beta chain is from a study of blood T cells in healthy people across ages. A second PCR, run for about 7 to 11 cycles, used a sample-barcoded 5' primer plus a J-beta primer mix. TCRdb fed the 5' RACE reads into MiXCR, producing one record per CDR3 protein. The sample holds about 970,000 distinct CDR3 sequences; just over 50% are singletons and the top ten take about 22%. The V end lost 6 bases, the J end lost 7 bases, and 19 bases lay between the germline ends. The CDR3 covers 15 residues. Germline values: CDR1 MNHEY, CDR2 SVGEGT. The sequence was collected from a woman between 55 and 75 years old in good health. What was sequenced was blood. The chain recombines TRBV6-2 or TRBV6-3 with TRBJ2-1, with D uncertain. The CDR3 region is CASRPGGYAVNEQFF. CDR3 nucleotide sequence: TGTGCCAGCAGACCGGGCGGTTATGCTGTTAATGAGCAGTTCTTC.